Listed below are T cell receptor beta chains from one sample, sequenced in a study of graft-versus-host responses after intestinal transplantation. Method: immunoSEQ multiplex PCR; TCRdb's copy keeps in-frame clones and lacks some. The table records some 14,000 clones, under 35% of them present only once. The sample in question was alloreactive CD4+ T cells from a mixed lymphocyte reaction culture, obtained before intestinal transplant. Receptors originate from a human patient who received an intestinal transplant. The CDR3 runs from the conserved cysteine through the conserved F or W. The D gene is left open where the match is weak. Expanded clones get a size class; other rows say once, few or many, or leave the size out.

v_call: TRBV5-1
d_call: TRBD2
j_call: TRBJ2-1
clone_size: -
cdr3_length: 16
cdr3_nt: TGCGCCAGCAGCTTGCCGTCTAGCGGGAGGAATTGGGAGCAGTTCTTC
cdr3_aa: CASSLPSSGRNWEQFF

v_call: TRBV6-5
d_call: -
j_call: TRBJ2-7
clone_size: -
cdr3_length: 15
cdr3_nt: TGTGCCAGCAGTCGAATACTAGTAAATGGAAACGAGCAGTACTTC
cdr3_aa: CASSRILVNGNEQYF

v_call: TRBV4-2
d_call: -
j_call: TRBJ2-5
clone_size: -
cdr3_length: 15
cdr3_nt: TGTGCCAGCAGCCAAGAAGGGGAGGGGGCCAGGACCCAGTACTTC
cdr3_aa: CASSQEGEGARTQYF

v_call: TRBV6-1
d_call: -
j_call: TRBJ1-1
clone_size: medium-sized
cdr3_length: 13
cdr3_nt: TGTGCCAGCCGACCCCTCGGGAACACTGAAGCTTTCTTT
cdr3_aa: CASRPLGNTEAFF

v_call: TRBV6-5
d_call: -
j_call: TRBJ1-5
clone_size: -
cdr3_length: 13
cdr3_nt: TGTGCCAGCAGTGTACCGGGACTTCAGCCCCAGCATTTT
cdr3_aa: CASSVPGLQPQHF

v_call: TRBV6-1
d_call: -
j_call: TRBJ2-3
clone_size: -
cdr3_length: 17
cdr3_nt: TGTGCCAGCAGTGCTCTAGGGTGGGGAACTAGCACAGATACGCAGTATTTT
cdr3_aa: CASSALGWGTSTDTQYF

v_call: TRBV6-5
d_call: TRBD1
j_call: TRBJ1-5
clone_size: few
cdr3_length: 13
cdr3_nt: TGTGCCAGCAGCAGGGGGCGCGAGCAGCCCCAGCATTTT
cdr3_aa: CASSRGREQPQHF

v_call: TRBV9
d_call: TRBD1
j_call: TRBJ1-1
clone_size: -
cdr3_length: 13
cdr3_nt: TGTGCCAGCAGCGTGACAGGGTGGGGTGAAGCTTTCTTT
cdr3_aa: CASSVTGWGEAFF

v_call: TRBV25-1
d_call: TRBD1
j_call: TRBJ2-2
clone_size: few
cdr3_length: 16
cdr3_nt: TGTGCCAGCAGTGACTTCCCGGGACAGAAGACCGGGGAGCTGTTTTTT
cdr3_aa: CASSDFPGQKTGELFF

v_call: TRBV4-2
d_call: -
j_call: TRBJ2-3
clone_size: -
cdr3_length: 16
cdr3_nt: TGTGCCAGCAGCTTGGGCCCGGGCCTTCCCACAGATACGCAGTATTTT
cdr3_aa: CASSLGPGLPTDTQYF

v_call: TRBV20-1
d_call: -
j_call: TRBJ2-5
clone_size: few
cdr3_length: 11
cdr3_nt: TGCAGTGCTAGTCCCCAGGAGACCCAGTACTTC
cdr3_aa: CSASPQETQYF

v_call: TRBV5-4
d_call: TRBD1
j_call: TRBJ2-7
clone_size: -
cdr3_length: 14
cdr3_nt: TGTGCCAGCAGCCAGCGGACAGGTCCCTACGAGCAGTACTTC
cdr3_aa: CASSQRTGPYEQYF

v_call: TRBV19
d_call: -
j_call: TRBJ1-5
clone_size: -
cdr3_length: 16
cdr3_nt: TGTGCCAGTAGTATAATTTTACCTGGCCGGAGGCAGCCCCAGCATTTT
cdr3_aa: CASSIILPGRRQPQHF

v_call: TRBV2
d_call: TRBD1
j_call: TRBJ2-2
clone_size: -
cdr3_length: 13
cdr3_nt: TGTGCCAGCAGCGGACAGGGAACCGGGGAGCTGTTTTTT
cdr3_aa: CASSGQGTGELFF

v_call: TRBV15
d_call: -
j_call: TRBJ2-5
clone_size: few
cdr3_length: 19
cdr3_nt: TGTGCCACCAGCAGAGATCGGGGGACAGCGCGTTTGACCCAAGAGACCCAGTACTTC
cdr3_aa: CATSRDRGTARLTQETQYF

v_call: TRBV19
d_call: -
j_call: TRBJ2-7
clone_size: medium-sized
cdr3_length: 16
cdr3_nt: TGTGCCAGTAGTAGGTTCGGGACACAGAGCTCCTACGAGCAGTACTTC
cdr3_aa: CASSRFGTQSSYEQYF

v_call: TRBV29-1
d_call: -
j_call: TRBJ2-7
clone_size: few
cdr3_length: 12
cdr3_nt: TGCAGCGTTGAGGTAGGCTCCTACGAGCAGTACTTC
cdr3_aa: CSVEVGSYEQYF

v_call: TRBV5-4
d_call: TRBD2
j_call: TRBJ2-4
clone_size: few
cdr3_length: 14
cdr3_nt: TGTGCCAGCAGCAGGGGGACTAGCGAAAACATTCAGTACTTC
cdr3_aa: CASSRGTSENIQYF

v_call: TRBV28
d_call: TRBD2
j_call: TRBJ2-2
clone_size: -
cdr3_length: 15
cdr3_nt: TGTGCCAGCACTAGCGGGAGGGCCTTAAGCCGGGGAGCTGTTTTT
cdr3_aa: CASTSGRALSRGAVF

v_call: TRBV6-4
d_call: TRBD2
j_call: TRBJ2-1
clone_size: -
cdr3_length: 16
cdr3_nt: TGTGCCAGCAGTGCGCGACTAGCGACCTCCTACAATGAGCAGTTCTTC
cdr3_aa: CASSARLATSYNEQFF

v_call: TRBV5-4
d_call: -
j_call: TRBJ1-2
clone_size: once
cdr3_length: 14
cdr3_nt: TGTGCCAGCGCCCAAGGCAGACCAGCTGAGGGCTACACCTTC
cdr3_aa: CASAQGRPAEGYTF

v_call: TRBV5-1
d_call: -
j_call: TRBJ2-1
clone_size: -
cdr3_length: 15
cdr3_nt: TGCGCCAGCAGCTTGGAGGCAGGGAGAGTAGATGAGCAGTTCTTC
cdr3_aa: CASSLEAGRVDEQFF

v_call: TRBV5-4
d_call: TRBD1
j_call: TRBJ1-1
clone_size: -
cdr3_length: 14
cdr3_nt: TGTGCCAGCAGCCAAGACCGCGGAGGGGGCTTAGCTTTCTTT
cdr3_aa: CASSQDRGGGLAFF

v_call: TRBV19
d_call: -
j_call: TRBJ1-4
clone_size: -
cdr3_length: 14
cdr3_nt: TGTGCCAGTAGTATAAGGACAGATAATGAAAAACTGTTTTTT
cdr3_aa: CASSIRTDNEKLFF

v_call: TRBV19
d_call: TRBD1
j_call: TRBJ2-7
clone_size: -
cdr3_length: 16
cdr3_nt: TGTGCCAGTAGTATCTCCGCGACAGGGGCAGTCTACGAGCAGTACTTC
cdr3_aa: CASSISATGAVYEQYF

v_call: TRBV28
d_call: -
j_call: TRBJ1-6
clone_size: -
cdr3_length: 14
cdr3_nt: TGTGCCAGCAGTTTCTACGGAAATAATTCACCCCTCCACTTT
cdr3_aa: CASSFYGNNSPLHF

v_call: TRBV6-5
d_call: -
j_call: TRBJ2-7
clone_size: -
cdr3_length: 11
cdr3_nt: TGTGCCACCTCGCGAAGCCGGGAGCAGTACTTC
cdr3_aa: CATSRSREQYF

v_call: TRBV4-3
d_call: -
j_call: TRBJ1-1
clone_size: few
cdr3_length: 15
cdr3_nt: TGCGCCAGCAGCCTCCGACGTAACAGGGCGACTGAAGCTTTCTTT
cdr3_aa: CASSLRRNRATEAFF

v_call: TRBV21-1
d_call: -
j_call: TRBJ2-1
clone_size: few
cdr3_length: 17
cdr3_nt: TGTGCCAGCAGCAAAGGGGGGACTAGCGGGAAATTATATGAGCAGTTCTTC
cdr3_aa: CASSKGGTSGKLYEQFF

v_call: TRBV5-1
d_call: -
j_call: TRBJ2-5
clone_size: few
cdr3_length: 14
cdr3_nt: TGCGCCAGCAGCTTGGTTCCGGGGGAGGAGACCCAGTACTTC
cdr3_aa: CASSLVPGEETQYF

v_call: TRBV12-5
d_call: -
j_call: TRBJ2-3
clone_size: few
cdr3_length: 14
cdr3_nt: TGTGCTAGTGGTTTGTCAGGGAGCACAGATACGCAGTATTTT
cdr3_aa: CASGLSGSTDTQYF

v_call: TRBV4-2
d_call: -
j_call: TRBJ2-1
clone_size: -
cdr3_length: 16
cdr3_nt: TGTGCCAGCAGCCAAGAAAACCAGCGGTCCTACAATGAGCAGTTCTTC
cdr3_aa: CASSQENQRSYNEQFF

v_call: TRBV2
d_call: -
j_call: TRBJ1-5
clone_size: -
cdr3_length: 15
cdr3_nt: TGTGCCAGCAGTGAAGCGGCCGGTCGCGGCCAGCCCCAGCATTTT
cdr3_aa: CASSEAAGRGQPQHF

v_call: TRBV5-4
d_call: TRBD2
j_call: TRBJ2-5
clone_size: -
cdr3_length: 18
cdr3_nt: TGTGCCAGCAGCCAAAAAAATCCGGGACTAGCGGGAGGAGAGACCCAGTACTTC
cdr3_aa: CASSQKNPGLAGGETQYF

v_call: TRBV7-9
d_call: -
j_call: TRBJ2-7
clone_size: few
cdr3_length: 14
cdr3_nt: TGTGCCAGCAGCTTAGCCCTACGGCCGTACGAGCAGTACTTC
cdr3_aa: CASSLALRPYEQYF

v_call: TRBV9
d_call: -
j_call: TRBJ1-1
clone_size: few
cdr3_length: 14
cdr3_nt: TGTGCCAGCAGCAGGAGTGGGATTAACACTGAAGCTTTCTTT
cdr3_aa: CASSRSGINTEAFF

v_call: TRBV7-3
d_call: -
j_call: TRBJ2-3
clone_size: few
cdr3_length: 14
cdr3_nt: TGTGCCAGCAGCTCTCAGCTGGTCACAGATACGCAGTATTTT
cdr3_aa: CASSSQLVTDTQYF

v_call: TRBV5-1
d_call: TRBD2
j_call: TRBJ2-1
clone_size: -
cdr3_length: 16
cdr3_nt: TGCGCCAGCAGCTTGGGCTCGGGTAGCGGGACCAATGAGCAGTTCTTC
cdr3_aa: CASSLGSGSGTNEQFF

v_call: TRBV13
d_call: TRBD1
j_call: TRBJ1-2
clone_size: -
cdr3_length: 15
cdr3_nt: TGTGCCAGCAGCGTCGACAGGGGGGCCAACTATGGCTACACCTTC
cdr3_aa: CASSVDRGANYGYTF

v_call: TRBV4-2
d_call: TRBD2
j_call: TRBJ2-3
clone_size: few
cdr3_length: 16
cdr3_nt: TGTGCCAGCAGCTTGGCCGGGACTAGCGGGAGGGCTCGGGGGTATTTT
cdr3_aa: CASSLAGTSGRARGYF

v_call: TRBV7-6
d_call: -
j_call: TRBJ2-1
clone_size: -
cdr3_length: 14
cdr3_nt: TGTGCCAGCACCCCTTTTGCGGTCTACAATGAGCAGTTCTTC
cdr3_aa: CASTPFAVYNEQFF

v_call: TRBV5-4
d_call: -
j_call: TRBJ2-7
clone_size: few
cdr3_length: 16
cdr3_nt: TGTGCCAGCAGCTTGGCCCCAGCGCAGATCTCCTACGAGCAGTACTTC
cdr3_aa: CASSLAPAQISYEQYF

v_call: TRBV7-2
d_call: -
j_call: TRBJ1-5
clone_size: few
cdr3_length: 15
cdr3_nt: TGTGCCAGCAGCCAAGAGGCCCCTAGCAATCAGCCCCAGCATTTT
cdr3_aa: CASSQEAPSNQPQHF

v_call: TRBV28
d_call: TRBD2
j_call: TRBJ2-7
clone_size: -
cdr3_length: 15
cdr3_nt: TGTGCCAGCAGTTCCCCGGGACTAGCGGGTTACGAGCAGTACTTC
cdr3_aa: CASSSPGLAGYEQYF

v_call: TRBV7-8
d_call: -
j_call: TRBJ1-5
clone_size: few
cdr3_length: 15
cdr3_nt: TGTGCCAGCAGCAACCAGGGTTATAACAATCAGCCCCAGCATTTT
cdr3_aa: CASSNQGYNNQPQHF

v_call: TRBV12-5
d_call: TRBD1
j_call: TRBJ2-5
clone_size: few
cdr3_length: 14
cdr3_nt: TGTGCTAGTGGCCCGGGACAGGGTGAAGAGACCCAGTACTTC
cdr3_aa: CASGPGQGEETQYF

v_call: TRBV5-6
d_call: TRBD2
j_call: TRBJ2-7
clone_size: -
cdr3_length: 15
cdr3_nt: TGTGCCAGCAGCTTGGATCCCGGGGGGAAATACGAGCAGTACTTC
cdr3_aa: CASSLDPGGKYEQYF

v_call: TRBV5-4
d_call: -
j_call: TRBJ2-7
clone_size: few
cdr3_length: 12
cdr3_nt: TGTGCCAGCAGTGTGGCAGGCTACGAGCAGTACTTC
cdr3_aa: CASSVAGYEQYF

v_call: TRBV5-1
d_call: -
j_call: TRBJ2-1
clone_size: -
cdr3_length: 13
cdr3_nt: TGCGCCAGCAGCTACGGGAGTTACAATGAGCAGTTCTTC
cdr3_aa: CASSYGSYNEQFF

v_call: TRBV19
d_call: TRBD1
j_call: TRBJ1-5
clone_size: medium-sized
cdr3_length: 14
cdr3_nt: TGTGCCAGTAGTGAATACAGGGGCGGGCAGCCCCAGCATTTT
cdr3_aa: CASSEYRGGQPQHF

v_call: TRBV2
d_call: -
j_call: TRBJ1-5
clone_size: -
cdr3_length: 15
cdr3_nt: TGTGCCAGCAGTGAAGCGCTTCGGGGCAGGGCAGCCCAGCATTTT
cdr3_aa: CASSEALRGRAAQHF